The 16 T cell receptor beta chains reported below all come from one sample, sequenced in a study of CD8+ T cells in alopecia areata. Treatment defined: oral pan-JAK inhibitor, 5-10 mg twice daily. Sequencing used cDNA as its template, made by extracting RNA and reverse transcribing it. Repertoires were generated with immunoSEQ multiplex PCR, while TCRdb's copy carries only in-frame clones and drops some. This table has more than 95,000 clones, 86% appearing once. The sequences come from CD8+ T cells sorted from blood, collected at approximately week 30, from a patient treated with tofacitinib. These receptor sequences come from a human donor with alopecia areata.

The J gene is TRBJ2-2, the V gene TRBV11-3, with D unclear. The CDR3 is 17 amino acids. The V end lost 4 bases, the J end lost 7 bases, and 22 bases lay between the germline ends. Germline CDR1 reads SGHNT; CDR2 reads YENEEA. The CDR3 protein is CASSSSRTKNPYGELFF. The CDR3 DNA reads TGTGCCAGCAGCTCTTCCCGGACGAAAAACCCCTACGGGGAGCTGTTTTTT.

The chain couples TRBV7-8 to TRBJ2-5, with 8 nucleotides matching TRBD1. V was clipped by 1 base and J by 2 bases; unmatched bases: 12. The CDR3 has 18 amino acids. Germline CDR1 reads SGHVS; CDR2 reads FQNEAQ. Here the CDR3 DNA reads TGTGCCAGCAGCTTAGGGACAGGGAGGATTTCGGGGCAAGAGACCCAGTACTTC. This gives the protein CASSLGTGRISGQETQYF.

There are a few counts of this clone. This chain joins TRBV29-1 and TRBJ2-7; D possibly uses TRBD1 or TRBD2 (5 bases each). The germline V gene has CDR1 SQVTM and CDR2 ANQGSEA. V lost 4 bases to trimming and J lost 0 bases, with 13 bases between them. The length of the CDR3 is 14 residues. The CDR3 DNA sequence: TGCAGCGTTGTTAGCCCAGGGAGCTCCTACGAGCAGTACTTC. Protein: CSVVSPGSSYEQYF.

The chain employs TRBV27 and TRBJ1-5, with a tentative D call TRBD1 (6 bases). CDR3 length equals 13 residues. V lost 3 bases, J lost 6 bases, and 9 bases lay in between. Per the germline V gene, CDR1 is MNHEY and CDR2 is SMNVEV (reference sequence). CDR3 amino acids: CASSLRGGQPQHF. CDR3 sequence (DNA): TGTGCCAGCAGTTTGAGGGGGGGTCAGCCCCAGCATTTT.

The chain has TRBV10-3 and TRBJ1-2; D not resolved. V gave up 7 bases and J gave up 2 bases, with 8 bases separating them. Germline CDR1 reads ENHRY; CDR2 reads SYGVKD. CDR3 size: 12 residues. In nucleotides, the CDR3 is TGTGCCATCAACCTCGAAAACTATGGCTACACCTTC. Its protein product is CAINLENYGYTF.

The chain couples TRBV9 to TRBJ1-6; D gene unclear. CDR3 size: 16 residues. From germline, CDR1 is SGDLS and CDR2 YYNGEE. Trimming shortened V by 0 bases and J by 13 bases, and 20 bases separated the two germline ends. The CDR3 spells CASSVDEWATGLPLHF. CDR3 nucleotide sequence: TGTGCCAGCAGCGTAGACGAGTGGGCTACCGGACTGCCCCTCCACTTT.

The chain employs TRBV27 and TRBJ1-1; D may be TRBD1 (5 bases). The CDR3 has 12 amino acids. V lost 6 bases to trimming and J lost 5 bases, with 10 bases between them. Germline V gene data show CDR1 as MNHEY and CDR2 as SMNVEV (reference sequence). This CDR3 is CASSPGGTEAFF. CDR3 bases: TGTGCCAGCAGCCCGGGGGGTACTGAAGCTTTCTTT.

The gene calls are TRBV19 and TRBJ1-5; maybe TRBD1 (6 bases). Germline lookup yields CDR1 LNHDA and CDR2 SQIVND (reference sequence). The CDR3 contains 15 residues. V lost 5 bases to trimming and J lost 6 bases, with 17 bases between them. CDR3 in DNA: TGTGCCAGTAGTTTTTCGGCGGGAGGGGGTCAGCCCCAGCATTTT. Amino acid sequence: CASSFSAGGGQPQHF.

The chain links TRBV6-4 to TRBJ2-4; 8 positions match TRBD2. Per the germline V gene, CDR1 is MRHNA and CDR2 is SNTAGT. V shed 6 bases, J shed 5 bases, and the junction held 12 bases outside the gene matches. The CDR3 has 16 residues. CDR3 in DNA: TGTGCCAGCAGAGGCGGGGGGCGCACGGAGGAAAACATTCAGTACTTC. Its protein product is CASRGGGRTEENIQYF.

This sequence joins TRBV7-2 and TRBJ2-3; 12 positions agree with TRBD2. Germline V gives CDR1 SGHTA, CDR2 FQGNSA. Germline trimming cut 4 bases from V and 2 bases from J; bases unmatched to any gene: 7. This CDR3 is 17 amino acids long. CDR3 amino acids: CASSSLAGGPPTDTQYF. As DNA, the CDR3 is TGTGCCAGCAGCTCGCTAGCGGGGGGGCCCCCCACAGATACGCAGTATTTT.

This clone was seen only once. This chain uses TRBV13 with TRBJ2-7; TRBD2 agrees at 7 bases. The CDR3 consists of 16 residues. The germline V gene has CDR1 PRHDT and CDR2 FYEKMQ (reference sequence). V trimming: 2 bases; J trimming: 2 bases; junction bases outside the gene matches: 9. CDR3 DNA: TGTGCCAGCAGCTTAACAACGGGGCTAGCGGCCTACGAGCAGTACTTC. It yields the protein CASSLTTGLAAYEQYF.

This clone was observed a handful of times. This chain joins TRBV30 and TRBJ2-7, with 15 bases that match TRBD2. This CDR3 is built from 16 residues. Germline loops: CDR1 GTSNPN, CDR2 SVGIG (reference sequence). V gave up 4 bases and J gave up 0 bases; unmatched junction bases: 4. The CDR3 region is CAWNGLAGGSSYEQYF. The DNA of the CDR3 is TGTGCCTGGAATGGACTAGCGGGAGGGAGCTCCTACGAGCAGTACTTC.

The rearrangement joins TRBV5-1 to TRBJ2-5; D call uncertain. The end of the DNA fits TRBJ2-7 better, so the J call may be wrong. The CDR3 runs to 13 residues. Germline V CDR1 and CDR2: SGHRS, YFSETQ. The CDR3 DNA follows: TGCGCCAGCAGCTTTGGAGAGTCCTACGAGCAGTACTTC. Translated, it gives CASSFGESYEQYF.

The CDR3 DNA is TGTGCCTTAGACGGTAACACTGAAGCTTTCTTT. It is translated as CALDGNTEAFF. The chain combines TRBV30 with TRBJ1-1; D gene ambiguous. CDR3 size: 11 residues. V was shortened by 7 bases and J by 2 bases, with 8 bases between the two germline ends. The germline V gene has CDR1 GTSNPN and CDR2 SVGIG (reference sequence).

The chain combines TRBV21-1 with TRBJ2-5; the table's D call, TRBD1, has no DNA check behind it. TRBV21-1 is termed a pseudogene. The CDR3 consists of 14 residues. The CDR3 is CASSMTGGQETQYF. Written as DNA, the CDR3 is TGTGCCAGCAGCATGACAGGGGGCCAAGAGACCCAGTACTTC.

The V call is TRBV5-1, the J call TRBJ2-7, with D possibly being TRBD2 (6 bases). The V end was cut by 3 bases, the J end by 3 bases, with 13 bases between. CDR1 is SGHRS and CDR2 is YFSETQ in the germline V gene. This CDR3 contains 14 residues. This CDR3 reads CASSSGVGVYEQYF. The CDR3 nucleotides read TGCGCCAGCAGCTCGGGAGTCGGAGTCTACGAGCAGTACTTC.